This T cell receptor (beta chain) emerged from a study of siplizumab effects on memory and regulatory T cells. Points from the study as a whole: Naive or memory phenotype assignment was not possible for roughly 80-95% of proliferating CD4+ or CD8+ clones. Assignment to unstimulated subsets succeeded for only a minor fraction of the alloreactive clones. Naive T cells looked more diverse than memory cells, and they looked like major contributors to the alloresponse.

Germline lookup yields CDR1 SNHLY and CDR2 FYNNEI. This CDR3 is 16 amino acids long. The ends lost 7 bases at V and 1 base at J; junction bases unmatched: 10. Sequencing of each sample assayed around 10^5 TCR templates. Only in-frame clones appear in the TCRdb table, and some are missing; sequencing was by immunoSEQ multiplex PCR. The profile shows roughly 100,000 clones, 80% to 95% of them singletons. On this clone itself: Its specificity is not known.

Sample: CD8+ T cells sorted from blood. V gene TRBV2 combines with J gene TRBJ2-7; 10 bases fit TRBD2. The clonotype originates from a human donor in good health. The CDR3 DNA is TGTGCCAGCAATTTTTGGAGCGGGGGGGGTTCCTACGAGCAGTACTTC. This gives the protein CASNFWSGGGSYEQYF.